Described below is a single T cell receptor (beta chain) sequence and its context. The antigen is not known. CDR3 length: 16 amino acids. Germline assignment: CDR1 SGHRS and CDR2 YFSETQ. The ends lost 3 bases at V and 4 bases at J; junction bases unmatched: 7. This specimen belongs to a study of cytomegalovirus exposure and HLA in healthy donors. Overall study results and limits: In an earlier analysis, most TCR beta V segments were productive about 87% or about 30% of the time.

13 Jbeta primers and 60 Vbeta primers were used for the PCR. The data were produced by immunoSEQ multiplex PCR, yet TCRdb's version contains in-frame clones alone and is incomplete. The sample lists 150,000 to 250,000 clones, 82% occurring once. Sequencing was done on a sample of PBMCs. V gene TRBV5-1 combines with J gene TRBJ2-3, with TRBD2 matching over 11 bases. The sequence derives from a woman aged 50 to 60 in good health and CMV-seropositive. CDR3: CASSSLAGGPPDTQYF. The CDR3 coding sequence is TGCGCCAGCAGCTCATTAGCGGGAGGGCCCCCAGATACGCAGTATTTT.